Presented here are 28 T cell receptor beta chains from one specimen sequenced in a study of blood T cell repertoires in COVID-19. Produced via immunoSEQ multiplex PCR; TCRdb's table is partial and in-frame only. The sample includes approximately 150,000 clones, around 82% of them seen just once. Sequences were obtained from peripheral blood. The source of these receptors is a man in his 60s with acute or convalescent COVID-19.

V gene TRBV30 combines with J gene TRBJ2-7, with D possibly being TRBD1 (5 bases). The CDR3 runs 15 residues. Per the germline V gene, CDR1 is GTSNPN and CDR2 is SVGIG (reference sequence). Deletions cut 4 bases from V and 7 bases from J, with 23 bases between. Here the CDR3 DNA reads TGTGCCTGGACTAGTGTTACAGGACCTTTTGGGGAGCAGTACTTC. Translation gives CAWTSVTGPFGEQYF.

The chain joins TRBV27 to TRBJ2-7, with 12 positions matching TRBD2. Germline values: CDR1 MNHEY, CDR2 SMNVEV (reference sequence). This CDR3 has 15 amino acids. Germline trimming cut 5 bases from V and 6 bases from J; bases unmatched to any gene: 8. CDR3 protein: CASSPSTSGSGEQYF. The DNA of the CDR3 is TGTGCCAGCAGTCCCTCGACTAGCGGGAGTGGCGAGCAGTACTTC.

The chain has TRBV28 and TRBJ1-5; a possible D gene is TRBD1 (6 bases). Between the trimmed V and J ends, which lost 4 bases and 4 bases, there was a span of 11 bases. The CDR3 runs 14 residues. Germline V lookup: CDR1 MDHEN, CDR2 SYDVKM. CDR3 sequence: CASSSRGLNQPQHF. CDR3 sequence (DNA): TGTGCCAGCAGTTCCAGGGGATTGAATCAGCCCCAGCATTTT.

The genes are TRBV6-5 and TRBJ2-7; TRBD1 matches 8 bases. Germline V CDR1 and CDR2: MNHEY, SVGAGI. This CDR3 is built from 13 residues. Trimming cost V 5 bases and J 6 bases; bases outside gene matches: 6. The chain's CDR3 is CASSHPDRAEQYF. The CDR3 bases are TGTGCCAGCAGTCACCCGGACAGGGCCGAGCAGTACTTC.

This sequence joins TRBV28 and TRBJ2-3, with TRBD2 identical over 8 bases. Germline values: CDR1 MDHEN, CDR2 SYDVKM. Trimming took 2 bases from V and 4 from J; bases not matched to a gene: 5. The CDR3 contains 15 residues. Written as DNA, the CDR3 is TGTGCCAGCAGTTTAGGCGGGAGGTGGGCAGATACGCAGTATTTT. Its translation: CASSLGGRWADTQYF.

CDR3 nucleotides: TGTGCCAGCAGTCCACAGGGGGCGGGGGAGACCCAGTACTTC. Residues: CASSPQGAGETQYF. The chain employs TRBV7-9 and TRBJ2-5; 9 nucleotides match TRBD1. This CDR3 is built from 14 residues. J gave up 5 bases and V 6 bases, and 7 bases lay outside the gene matches. Germline CDR1 and CDR2: SEHNR and FQNEAQ (reference sequence).

The chain carries TRBV6-6 and TRBJ1-4; D may be TRBD1 (5 bases). Trimming stripped 7 bases from V and 6 bases from J, with 15 bases between. Germline CDR1 is MNHNY and CDR2 is SVGAGI (reference sequence). The CDR3 totals 14 residues. The CDR3 sequence is CASKPPTGDEKLFF. In DNA form, the CDR3 reads TGTGCCAGCAAACCCCCCACGGGGGATGAAAAACTGTTTTTT.

A note on this clone: Other DNA variants within this sample encode the same CDR3. The chain employs TRBV7-9 and TRBJ2-1; the match to TRBD2 covers 12 bases. The germline V gene has CDR1 SEHNR and CDR2 FQNEAQ (reference sequence). The CDR3 sequence is 15 residues long. V shed 1 base and J 7 bases; nucleotides not matched to a gene: 2. The CDR3 coding sequence is TGTGCCAGCAGCTTAGGACTAGCGGGAGTTAATGAGCAGTTCTTC. Residues: CASSLGLAGVNEQFF.

This clone showed up just a few times. The DNA for the CDR3 is TGTGCCAGCACCGCCGGTTTGGGCACAAACTATGGCTACACCTTC. This gives the protein CASTAGLGTNYGYTF. The genes are TRBV28 and TRBJ1-2; D is ambiguous. CDR1 is MDHEN and CDR2 is SYDVKM in the germline V gene. V was pared by 7 bases and J by 2 bases, with 17 bases between. This CDR3 has 15 residues.

V usage is TRBV5-1 and J usage is TRBJ1-1; TRBD1 agrees at 9 bases. V was pared by 3 bases and J by 1 base, with 1 base of the junction left unmatched. This CDR3 region has 14 residues. CDR1 is SGHRS, CDR2 YFSETQ, per germline. The chain's CDR3 is CASSWTGENTEAFF. The CDR3 nucleotides are TGCGCCAGCAGCTGGACAGGGGAGAACACTGAAGCTTTCTTT.

For the CDR3, the DNA is TGTGCCAGCAGTATGACAGGGGGCGTTCGTGGCTACACCTTC. This codes for CASSMTGGVRGYTF. The chain is built from TRBV28 and TRBJ1-2, with 10 bases identical to TRBD1. The CDR3 runs to 14 residues. The J segment lost 7 bases and the V segment lost 5 bases, leaving 7 bases of the junction unmatched. Germline V CDR1 and CDR2: MDHEN, SYDVKM.

The chain joins TRBV14 to TRBJ2-5; D is ambiguous. The CDR3 has 13 amino acids. V was trimmed by 1 base and J by 5 bases, leaving 8 bases between them. Germline V gene data show CDR1 as SGHDN and CDR2 as FVKESK. The CDR3 DNA sequence: TGTGCCAGCAGCCAAGGTATACGGGAGACCCAGTACTTC. Translation gives CASSQGIRETQYF.

This clone came up many times. This sequence joins TRBV5-1 and TRBJ1-2, with no clear D. The V and J ends lost 3 bases and 0 bases respectively, with 12 bases between them. Looked up from germline, CDR1 is SGHRS and CDR2 is YFSETQ. The length of the CDR3 is 15 residues. Here the CDR3 reads CASSSGLLANYGYTF. DNA of the CDR3: TGCGCCAGCAGCTCCGGTCTTTTAGCTAACTATGGCTACACCTTC.

The V gene is TRBV5-4, the J gene TRBJ2-5; no reliable D call. Trimming removed 0 bases at V and 3 bases at J, with 6 bases between. The CDR3 has 13 amino acids. The germline CDR1 and CDR2 sequences are SGHNT and YYREEE (reference sequence). In DNA form, the CDR3 reads TGTGCCAGCAGCTTGGCCCTAGAAGAGACCCAGTACTTC. As protein: CASSLALEETQYF.

The V call is TRBV13, the J call TRBJ2-6; maybe TRBD1 (5 bases). The CDR3 runs 15 residues. Trimming left V 4 bases short and J 2 bases short, with 9 bases between. Looked up from germline, CDR1 is PRHDT and CDR2 is FYEKMQ (reference sequence). The CDR3 coding sequence is TGTGCCAGCAGCTCCCAGGGTACTGGGGCCAACGTCCTGACTTTC. This codes for CASSSQGTGANVLTF.

The V and J genes are TRBV6-1 and TRBJ1-2, with D perhaps matching TRBD1 (6 bases). Trimming stripped 0 bases from V and 6 bases from J, with 11 bases between. From germline, CDR1 is MNHNS and CDR2 SASEGT. This CDR3 has 14 amino acids. CDR3 nucleotides: TGTGCCAGCAGTGAAGCTAACAGGGTTCATGGCTACACCTTC. It translates to CASSEANRVHGYTF.

This clone showed up just a few times. The chain combines TRBV27 with TRBJ2-1, with 7 bases that match TRBD1. This CDR3 is built from 14 residues. V was clipped by 5 bases and J by 4 bases; unmatched bases: 5. Germline V gives CDR1 MNHEY, CDR2 SMNVEV (reference sequence). CDR3 coding DNA: TGTGCCAGCAGTCCCGGGACAGTTTACAATGAGCAGTTCTTC. Translated, it gives CASSPGTVYNEQFF.

This chain connects TRBV7-3 to TRBJ2-7; D is perhaps TRBD1 (6 bases). This CDR3 has 14 amino acids. Looked up from germline, CDR1 is SGHTA and CDR2 is FQGTGA. Trimming left V 4 bases short and J 1 base short, with 11 bases between. The CDR3, as DNA: TGTGCCAGCAGCTCGGGACACGCGTCCTACGAGCAGTACTTC. It yields the protein CASSSGHASYEQYF.

V usage is TRBV7-9 and J usage is TRBJ2-7; 12 bases align to TRBD2. The germline CDR1 and CDR2 sequences are SEHNR and FQNEAQ (reference sequence). V lost 2 bases, J lost 6 bases, and 8 bases stayed unmatched. The CDR3 runs to 16 residues. In DNA form, the CDR3 reads TGTGCCAGCAGCTTATGGCCTAGCGGGAGGGCTGGCGAGCAGTACTTC. Translation: CASSLWPSGRAGEQYF.

This chain links TRBV29-1 with TRBJ2-5; 8 bases match TRBD1. CDR3 size: 14 residues. The germline V gene encodes CDR1 SQVTM and CDR2 ANQGSEA. With 5 bases clipped from V and 7 bases from J, the junction kept 12 bases outside the gene matches. The CDR3 protein is CSVLGQAKGRTQYF. CDR3 bases: TGCAGCGTTTTGGGACAGGCGAAGGGGCGGACCCAGTACTTC.

V gene TRBV18 combines with J gene TRBJ2-3; a weak D match, TRBD1 (5 bases). Trimming removed 2 bases from V and 6 bases from J, with 9 bases in between. Germline V gene sequence: CDR1 KGHSH, CDR2 LQKENI. This CDR3 region has 13 residues. As DNA, the CDR3 is TGTGCCAGCTCACCAGTTAACAGGGATACGCAGTATTTT. Residues: CASSPVNRDTQYF. Looking up the rest from reference TRBV18 and TRBJ2-3 gives the full variable domain: NAGVMQNPRHLVRRRGQEARLRCSPMKGHSHVYWYRQLPEEGLKFMVYLQKENIIDESGMPKERFSAEFPKEGPSILRIQQVVRGDSAAYFCASSPVNRDTQYFGPGTRLTVL.

The chain carries TRBV21-1 and TRBJ1-2. TRBV21-1 is marked as a pseudogene. CDR3 length: 14 amino acids. The CDR3 loop reads CASTLFPRGYGYTF. Written as DNA, the CDR3 is TGTGCCAGCACCTTATTCCCGAGAGGCTATGGCTACACCTTC.

The genes are TRBV7-9 and TRBJ2-6, with 16 bases that match TRBD2. There are 21 residues in the CDR3. V lost 5 bases, J lost 0 bases, and 10 bases stayed unmatched. Per the germline V gene, CDR1 is SEHNR and CDR2 is FQNEAQ (reference sequence). The CDR3: CASSTGLAGGPEISGANVLTF. Here the CDR3 DNA reads TGTGCCAGCAGCACGGGACTAGCGGGAGGGCCGGAAATCTCTGGGGCCAACGTCCTGACTTTC.

The chain carries TRBV6-6 and TRBJ1-5; 8 nucleotides match TRBD1. Trimming cost V 5 bases and J 4 bases; bases outside gene matches: 10. Per the germline V gene, CDR1 is MNHNY and CDR2 is SVGAGI (reference sequence). The CDR3 loop spans 16 amino acids. Written as DNA, the CDR3 is TGTGCCAGCAGTCAGGGGGCGGGACAGACAAATCAGCCCCAGCATTTT. It yields the protein CASSQGAGQTNQPQHF.

This rearrangement joins TRBV4-1 to TRBJ2-7, with TRBD1 matching over 9 bases. This CDR3 is built from 15 residues. J was trimmed by 4 bases and V by 3 bases; bases with no gene match: 7. Looked up from germline, CDR1 is MGHRA and CDR2 is YSYEKL. CDR3 nucleotides: TGCGCCAGCAGCCAGAGGACAGGGGCCCCTTACGAGCAGTACTTC. This codes for CASSQRTGAPYEQYF.

The chain recombines TRBV2 with TRBJ2-3; TRBD2 matches 11 bases. This CDR3 comprises 14 residues. Per the germline V gene, CDR1 is SNHLY and CDR2 is FYNNEI. The junction had 6 bases not matched to a gene; V was cut back by 7 bases and J by 6 bases. The CDR3 sequence: CASTQTSGTDTQYF. The CDR3 DNA reads TGTGCCAGCACACAGACTAGCGGGACCGATACGCAGTATTTT.

The chain links TRBV6-5 to TRBJ1-6; perhaps TRBD1 as D (5 bases). The CDR3 totals 13 residues. Germline loops: CDR1 MNHEY, CDR2 SVGAGI. V was shortened by 8 bases and J by 3 bases, with 8 bases between the two germline ends. The CDR3 loop reads CASGGFYNSPLHF. The CDR3, as DNA: TGTGCCAGCGGGGGGTTCTATAATTCACCCCTCCACTTT.

The chain has TRBV2 and TRBJ2-7, with TRBD1 matching over 9 bases. Germline CDR1 and CDR2: SNHLY and FYNNEI. Unmatched junction bases numbered 9, after V lost 6 bases and J lost 0 bases. CDR3 size: 16 residues. CDR3 residues: CASSRWDRVSSYEQYF. For the CDR3, the DNA is TGTGCCAGCAGCCGCTGGGACAGGGTTAGCTCCTACGAGCAGTACTTC.